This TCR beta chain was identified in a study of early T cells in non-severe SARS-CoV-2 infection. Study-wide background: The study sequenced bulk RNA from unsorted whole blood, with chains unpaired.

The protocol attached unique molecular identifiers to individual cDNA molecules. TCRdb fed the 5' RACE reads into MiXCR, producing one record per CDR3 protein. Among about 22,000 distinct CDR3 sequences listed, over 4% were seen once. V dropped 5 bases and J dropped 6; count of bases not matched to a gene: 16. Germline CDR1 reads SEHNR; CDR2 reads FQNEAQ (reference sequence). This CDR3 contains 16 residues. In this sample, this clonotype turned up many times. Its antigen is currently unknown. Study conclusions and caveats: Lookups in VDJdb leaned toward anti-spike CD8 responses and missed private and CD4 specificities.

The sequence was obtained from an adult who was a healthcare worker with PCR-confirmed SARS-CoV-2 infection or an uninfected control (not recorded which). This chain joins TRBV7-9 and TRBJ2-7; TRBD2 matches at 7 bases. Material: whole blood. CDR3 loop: CASSQALAGEVIEQYF. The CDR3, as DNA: TGTGCCAGCAGCCAAGCGCTCGCGGGGGAGGTCATCGAGCAGTACTTC.